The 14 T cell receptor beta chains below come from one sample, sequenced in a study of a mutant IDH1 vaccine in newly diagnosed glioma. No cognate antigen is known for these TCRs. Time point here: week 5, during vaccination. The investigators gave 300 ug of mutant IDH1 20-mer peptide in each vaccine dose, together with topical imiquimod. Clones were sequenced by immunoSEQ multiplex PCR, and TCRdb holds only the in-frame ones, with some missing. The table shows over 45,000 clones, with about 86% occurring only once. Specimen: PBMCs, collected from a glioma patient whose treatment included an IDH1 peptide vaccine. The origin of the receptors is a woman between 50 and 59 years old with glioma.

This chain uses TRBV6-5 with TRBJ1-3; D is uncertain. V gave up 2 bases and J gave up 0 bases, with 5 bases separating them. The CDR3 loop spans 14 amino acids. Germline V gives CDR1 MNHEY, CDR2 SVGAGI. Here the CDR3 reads CASSYGVSGNTIYF. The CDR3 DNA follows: TGTGCCAGCAGTTACGGGGTCTCTGGAAACACCATATATTTT.

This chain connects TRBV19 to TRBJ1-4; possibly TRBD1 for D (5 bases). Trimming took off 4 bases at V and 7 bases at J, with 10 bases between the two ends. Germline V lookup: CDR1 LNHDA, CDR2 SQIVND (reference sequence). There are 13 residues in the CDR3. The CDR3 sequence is CASSTTGAEKLFF. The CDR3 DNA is TGTGCCAGTAGTACTACAGGAGCTGAAAAACTGTTTTTT.

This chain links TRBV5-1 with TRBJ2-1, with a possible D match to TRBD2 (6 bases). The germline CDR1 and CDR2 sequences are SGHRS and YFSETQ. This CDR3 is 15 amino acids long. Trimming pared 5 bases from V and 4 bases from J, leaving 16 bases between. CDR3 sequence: CASSPTRGDYNEQFF. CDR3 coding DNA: TGCGCCAGCAGTCCTACGCGCGGGGATTACAATGAGCAGTTCTTC.

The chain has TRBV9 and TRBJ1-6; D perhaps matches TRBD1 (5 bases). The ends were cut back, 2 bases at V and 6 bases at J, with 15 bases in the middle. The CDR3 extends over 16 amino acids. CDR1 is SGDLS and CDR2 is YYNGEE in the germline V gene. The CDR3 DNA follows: TGTGCCAGCAGCGTCGCCGAGGGGATCGGTAATTCACCCCTCCACTTT. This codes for CASSVAEGIGNSPLHF.

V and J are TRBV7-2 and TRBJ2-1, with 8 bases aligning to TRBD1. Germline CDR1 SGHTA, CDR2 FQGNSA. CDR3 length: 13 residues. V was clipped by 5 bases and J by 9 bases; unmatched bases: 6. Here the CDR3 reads CASSLQGGGEQFF. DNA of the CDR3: TGTGCCAGCAGCCTACAGGGGGGCGGTGAGCAGTTCTTC.

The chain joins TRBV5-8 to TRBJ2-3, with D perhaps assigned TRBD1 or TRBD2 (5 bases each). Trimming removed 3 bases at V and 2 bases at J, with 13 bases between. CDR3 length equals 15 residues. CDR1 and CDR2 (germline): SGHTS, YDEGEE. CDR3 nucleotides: TGTGCCAGCAGCTCCGGGGACCTCTACACAGATACGCAGTATTTT. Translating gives CASSSGDLYTDTQYF.

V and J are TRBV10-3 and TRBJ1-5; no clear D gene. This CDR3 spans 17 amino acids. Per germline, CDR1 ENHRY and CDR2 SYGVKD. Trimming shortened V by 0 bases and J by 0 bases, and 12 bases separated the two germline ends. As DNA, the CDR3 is TGTGCCATCAGTGAGTCGAGAGGGATTTCTAGCAATCAGCCCCAGCATTTT. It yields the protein CAISESRGISSNQPQHF.

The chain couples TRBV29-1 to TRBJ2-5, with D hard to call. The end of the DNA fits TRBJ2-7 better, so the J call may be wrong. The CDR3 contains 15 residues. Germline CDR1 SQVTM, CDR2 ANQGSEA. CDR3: CSVGGLSSDLYEQYF. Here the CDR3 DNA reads TGCAGCGTTGGGGGTTTATCCTCCGACCTTTACGAGCAGTACTTC.

Here the CDR3 DNA reads TGTGCCAGCTCACCATCCCAAGGGGAGACCCAGTACTTC. It encodes CASSPSQGETQYF. The genes are TRBV18 and TRBJ2-5, with D uncertain. Per the germline V gene, CDR1 is KGHSH and CDR2 is LQKENI. CDR3 length: 13 residues. Trimming left V 2 bases short and J 5 bases short, with 9 bases between. The full variable domain, completed using reference TRBV18 and TRBJ2-5, is NAGVMQNPRHLVRRRGQEARLRCSPMKGHSHVYWYRQLPEEGLKFMVYLQKENIIDESGMPKERFSAEFPKEGPSILRIQQVVRGDSAAYFCASSPSQGETQYFGPGTRLLVL.

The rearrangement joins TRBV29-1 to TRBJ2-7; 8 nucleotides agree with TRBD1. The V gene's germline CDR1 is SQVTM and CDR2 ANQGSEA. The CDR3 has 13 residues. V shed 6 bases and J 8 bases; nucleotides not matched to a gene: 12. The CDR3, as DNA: TGCAGCGTGCGACAGGGGATGGCCGGGAAGCAGTACTTC. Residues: CSVRQGMAGKQYF.

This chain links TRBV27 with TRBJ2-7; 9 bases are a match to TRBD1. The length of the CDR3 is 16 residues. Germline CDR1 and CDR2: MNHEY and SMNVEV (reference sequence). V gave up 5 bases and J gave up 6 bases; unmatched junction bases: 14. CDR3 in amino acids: CASSLVFGTGRREQYF. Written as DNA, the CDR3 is TGTGCCAGCAGTCTGGTCTTTGGGACAGGGAGACGCGAGCAGTACTTC.

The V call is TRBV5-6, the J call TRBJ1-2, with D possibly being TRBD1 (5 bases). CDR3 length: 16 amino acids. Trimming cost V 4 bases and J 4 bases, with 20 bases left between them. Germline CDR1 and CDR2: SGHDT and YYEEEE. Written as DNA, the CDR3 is TGTGCCAGCAGCATCGGAAGCAGGGACCTGGTCTATGGCTACACCTTC. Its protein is CASSIGSRDLVYGYTF. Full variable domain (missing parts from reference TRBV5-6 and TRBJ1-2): DAGVTQSPTHLIKTRGQQVTLRCSPKSGHDTVSWYQQALGQGPQFIFQYYEEEERQRGNFPDRFSGHQFPNYSSELNVNALLLGDSALYLCASSIGSRDLVYGYTFGSGTRLTVV.

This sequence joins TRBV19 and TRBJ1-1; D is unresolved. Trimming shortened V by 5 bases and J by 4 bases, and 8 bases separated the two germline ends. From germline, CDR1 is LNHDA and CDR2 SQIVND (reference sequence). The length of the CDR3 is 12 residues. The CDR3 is CASSLGSTEAFF. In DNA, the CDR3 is TGTGCCAGTAGTCTCGGGAGCACTGAAGCTTTCTTT.

The CDR3 region has the DNA TGTGCCAGCAGGTTCGGACAGGCTAACACTGAAGCTTTCTTT. Translating it yields CASRFGQANTEAFF. The chain employs TRBV7-3 and TRBJ1-1; 7 positions match TRBD1. The CDR3 is 14 amino acids. In germline, CDR1 is SGHTA, CDR2 FQGTGA. V shed 6 bases, J shed 2 bases, and the junction held 6 bases outside the gene matches.